Presented here are 15 T cell receptor beta chains from one specimen sequenced in a study of cytomegalovirus exposure and HLA in healthy donors. Clones were sequenced by immunoSEQ multiplex PCR, and TCRdb holds only the in-frame ones, with some missing. The data show 70,000 to 85,000 clones, around 95% seen once. Input material: PBMCs. All receptors derive from a woman aged 18-30 years in good health and CMV-seropositive.

The chain recombines TRBV5-1 with TRBJ2-5; weak D call: TRBD2 (5 bases). With 3 bases removed from V and 3 bases from J, the gap between germline ends came to 12 bases. Germline-derived CDR1 and CDR2 are SGHRS and YFSETQ. The length of the CDR3 is 14 residues. The CDR3 reads CASSSAGRKETQYF. CDR3 nucleotides: TGCGCCAGCAGCTCGGCGGGCAGAAAAGAGACCCAGTACTTC. The whole variable domain, remainder taken from reference TRBV5-1 and TRBJ2-5, is KAGVTQTPRYLIKTRGQQVTLSCSPISGHRSVSWYQQTPGQGLQFLFEYFSETQRNKGNFPGRFSGRQFSNSRSEMNVSTLELGDSALYLCASSSAGRKETQYFGPGTRLLVL.

J is TRBJ1-4 and V is TRBV13, with a possible D match to TRBD1 (6 bases). Germline V CDR1 and CDR2: PRHDT, FYEKMQ (reference sequence). The V end was cut by 7 bases, the J end by 0 bases, with 12 bases between. The CDR3 length is 15 residues. CDR3 nucleotides: TGTGCCAGCAACAGGGCGGACGCAACTAATGAAAAACTGTTTTTT. Its protein is CASNRADATNEKLFF.

The J gene is TRBJ2-5, the V gene TRBV5-6; TRBD2 matches at 11 bases. The J segment lost 2 bases and the V segment lost 3 bases, leaving 6 bases of the junction unmatched. Germline loops: CDR1 SGHDT, CDR2 YYEEEE. The CDR3 covers 16 residues. The CDR3 bases are TGTGCCAGCAGCTACCGTTTAGCGGGGGGGCAAGAGACCCAGTACTTC. This sequence encodes CASSYRLAGGQETQYF.

This clone was seen only a few times. The chain links TRBV6-5 to TRBJ2-1, with 9 bases that match TRBD1. The J segment lost 8 bases and the V segment lost 5 bases, leaving 10 bases of the junction unmatched. Germline values: CDR1 MNHEY, CDR2 SVGAGI. The CDR3 runs 15 residues. CDR3 region: CASSMGQGAVDEQFF. For the CDR3, the DNA is TGTGCCAGCAGTATGGGACAGGGTGCTGTCGATGAGCAGTTCTTC.

V and J are TRBV4-1 and TRBJ1-2; TRBD1 matches 8 bases. The CDR3 contains 16 residues. Germline V gives CDR1 MGHRA, CDR2 YSYEKL. Trimming removed 8 bases from V and 4 bases from J; junction bases left unmatched: 15. CDR3 protein: CASAPPPGQAAYGYTF. The CDR3 nucleotides are TGCGCCAGCGCACCCCCCCCGGGACAGGCGGCCTATGGCTACACCTTC.

V gene TRBV9 combines with J gene TRBJ1-1; D gene uncertain. Germline CDR1 reads SGDLS; CDR2 reads YYNGEE. This CDR3 spans 14 amino acids. V was cut by 3 bases and J by 1 base, with 10 bases left in between. CDR3 in amino acids: CASSAPPGNTEAFF. The CDR3 DNA follows: TGTGCCAGCAGCGCGCCCCCGGGGAACACTGAAGCTTTCTTT.

The chain has TRBV11-2 and TRBJ2-7; D is uncertain. Trimming pared 1 base from V and 6 bases from J, leaving 7 bases between. CDR3 size: 12 residues. Per germline, CDR1 SGHAT and CDR2 FQNNGV. The CDR3 region has the DNA TGTGCCAGCAGCTTAGCCCCTCCCGAGCAGTACTTC. Amino acids: CASSLAPPEQYF.

The chain is built from TRBV2 and TRBJ1-5; 9 bases align to TRBD1. This CDR3 has 15 residues. In germline, CDR1 is SNHLY, CDR2 FYNNEI. V was pared by 6 bases and J by 2 bases, with 5 bases of the junction left unmatched. CDR3 region: CASRKRDRGNQPQHF. CDR3 coding DNA: TGTGCCAGCAGAAAACGGGACAGGGGCAATCAGCCCCAGCATTTT.

The chain is built from TRBV19 and TRBJ1-4, with D possibly TRBD1 on 5 matching bases. Germline V gene lookup returns CDR1 LNHDA and CDR2 SQIVND (reference sequence). Trimming shortened V by 5 bases and J by 0 bases, and 19 bases separated the two germline ends. This CDR3 spans 18 amino acids. CDR3 coding DNA: TGTGCCAGTAGTCCCCGGGGACCGGGAGGCGCAACTAATGAAAAACTGTTTTTT. This translates into CASSPRGPGGATNEKLFF. The variable domain in full, completed from reference TRBV19 and TRBJ1-4, reads DGGITQSPKYLFRKEGQNVTLSCEQNLNHDAMYWYRQDPGQGLRLIYYSQIVNDFQKGDIAEGYSVSREKKESFPLTVTSAQKNPTAFYLCASSPRGPGGATNEKLFFGSGTQLSVL.

The chain joins TRBV15 to TRBJ2-7; 8 bases map to TRBD1. The V segment lost 4 bases and the J segment 0 bases; nucleotides outside the gene matches: 8. CDR1 and CDR2 from the germline V gene are LNHNV and YYDKDF (reference sequence). This CDR3 is 16 amino acids long. The CDR3 bases are TGTGCCACCAGCACGAACAGACAGGGGCCCTCCTACGAGCAGTACTTC. Its protein is CATSTNRQGPSYEQYF.

Written as DNA, the CDR3 is TGTGCCAGCAGTCGGGGGGAGAGTCAGCCCCAGCATTTT. The encoded protein is CASSRGESQPQHF. The V gene is TRBV2, the J gene TRBJ1-5; weak D call: TRBD1 (5 bases). Germline-derived CDR1 and CDR2 are SNHLY and FYNNEI. This CDR3 region has 13 residues. Trimming shortened V by 5 bases and J by 6 bases, and 11 bases separated the two germline ends.

The V and J genes are TRBV5-1 and TRBJ2-1, with 8 bases fitting TRBD2. J lost 0 bases, V lost 4 bases, and 6 bases had no gene match. Germline lookup yields CDR1 SGHRS and CDR2 YFSETQ. The CDR3 totals 16 residues. This CDR3 is CASSGGLVHSYNEQFF. The CDR3 nucleotides read TGCGCCAGCAGCGGGGGACTAGTTCACTCCTACAATGAGCAGTTCTTC.

The chain links TRBV29-1 to TRBJ2-3; 8 positions match TRBD1. Germline V lookup: CDR1 SQVTM, CDR2 ANQGSEA. Trimming cost V 3 bases and J 1 base; bases outside gene matches: 9. The CDR3 covers 16 residues. CDR3 in amino acids: CSVEGAEDRGTDTQYF. In nucleotides, the CDR3 is TGCAGCGTTGAGGGGGCGGAGGACAGGGGCACAGATACGCAGTATTTT.

The rearrangement uses TRBV9 and TRBJ2-2; tentative D call: TRBD2 (6 bases). This CDR3 is 13 amino acids long. CDR1 is SGDLS, CDR2 YYNGEE, per germline. V was cut by 9 bases and J by 4 bases, with 13 bases left in between. The CDR3 sequence: CATRRGFTGELFF. CDR3 DNA sequence: TGTGCCACGAGGCGGGGTTTCACCGGGGAGCTGTTTTTT.

The chain links TRBV10-3 to TRBJ1-2; 7 nucleotides align to TRBD1. Germline V CDR1 and CDR2: ENHRY, SYGVKD. The CDR3 runs to 14 residues. The trim removed 2 bases at V and 4 bases at J, leaving 4 bases unmatched. CDR3 nucleotides: TGTGCCATCAGTGAGAGGACAGGAGTCTATGGCTACACCTTC. It specifies CAISERTGVYGYTF.